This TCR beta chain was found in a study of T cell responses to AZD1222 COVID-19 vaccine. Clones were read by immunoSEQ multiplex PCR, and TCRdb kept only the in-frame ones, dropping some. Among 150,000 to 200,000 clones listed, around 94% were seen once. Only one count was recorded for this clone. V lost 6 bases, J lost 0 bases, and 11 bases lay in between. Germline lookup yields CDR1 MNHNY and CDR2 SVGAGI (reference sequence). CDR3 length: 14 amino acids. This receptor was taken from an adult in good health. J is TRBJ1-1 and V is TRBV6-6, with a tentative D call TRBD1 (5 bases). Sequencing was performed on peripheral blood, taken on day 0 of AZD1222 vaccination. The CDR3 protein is CASSPGRLNTEAFF. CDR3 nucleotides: TGTGCCAGCAGCCCGGGACGGCTGAACACTGAAGCTTTCTTT.